Shown below are 30 T cell receptor beta chains from a single sample sequenced in a study of blood T cell repertoires in COVID-19. TCRdb keeps only in-frame clones here, not all; method: immunoSEQ multiplex PCR. There are about 170,000 clones in the sample; 92% occur only once, and approximately 4.9% lies in the top ten. Source material: peripheral blood. These receptors came from a man aged 25-40 years with COVID-19, enrolled during active disease.

The rearrangement uses TRBV18 and TRBJ2-7; D is perhaps TRBD1 (6 bases). This CDR3 has 16 residues. The germline V gene encodes CDR1 KGHSH and CDR2 LQKENI. With 3 bases removed from V and 2 bases from J, the gap between germline ends came to 17 bases. In nucleotides, the CDR3 is TGTGCCAGCTCACCTTTGAGACAGGATCAGACCTACGAGCAGTACTTC. Protein sequence: CASSPLRQDQTYEQYF.

V is TRBV5-1 and J is TRBJ1-2; possibly TRBD1 for D (5 bases). The CDR3 is made up of 15 amino acids. V was cut by 4 bases and J by 8 bases, with 21 bases left in between. CDR1 SGHRS and CDR2 YFSETQ come from the germline V gene. DNA for the CDR3: TGCGCCAGCAGCGGCGGGACTACGAAGGGCGACGGCTACACCTTC. Translation gives CASSGGTTKGDGYTF.

The V and J genes are TRBV7-3 and TRBJ1-2; TRBD1 agrees at 8 bases. The CDR3 contains 15 residues. Germline V gene lookup returns CDR1 SGHTA and CDR2 FQGTGA. Trimming at V came to 2 bases and at J to 4 bases, leaving 6 bases not matched to a gene. The CDR3 sequence is CASSLSGGGIYGYTF. The CDR3 DNA reads as TGTGCCAGCAGCTTATCAGGGGGCGGAATCTATGGCTACACCTTC. The full variable domain, rest sourced from reference TRBV7-3 and TRBJ1-2, is GAGVSQTPSNKVTEKGKYVELRCDPISGHTALYWYRQSLGQGPEFLIYFQGTGAADDSGLPNDRFFAVRPEGSVSTLKIQRTERGDSAVYLCASSLSGGGIYGYTFGSGTRLTVV.

This sequence joins TRBV5-1 and TRBJ2-1; D not certain. Germline V CDR1 and CDR2: SGHRS, YFSETQ. V lost 0 bases and J 5 bases, leaving 9 bases between the germline ends. The CDR3 contains 14 residues. CDR3 nucleotides: TGCGCCAGCAGCTTGGTGTCCTCGGACAATGAGCAGTTCTTC. Its translation is CASSLVSSDNEQFF.

In this sample, this clone turned up once. This chain joins TRBV28 and TRBJ2-1; the match to TRBD2 covers 10 bases. V was pared by 0 bases and J by 3 bases, with 2 bases of the junction left unmatched. CDR1 MDHEN and CDR2 SYDVKM come from the germline V gene. The CDR3 contains 16 residues. The DNA of the CDR3 is TGTGCCAGCAGTTTATGGCTAGCGGGAGTCTACAATGAGCAGTTCTTC. Translation gives CASSLWLAGVYNEQFF.

This clone has a handful of counts. The chain uses TRBV28 and TRBJ2-7, with 7 bases matching TRBD2. Trimming cost V 5 bases and J 0 bases; bases outside gene matches: 7. Per germline, CDR1 MDHEN and CDR2 SYDVKM. This CDR3 is built from 15 residues. The CDR3 DNA is TGTGCCAGCAGTAACCAGGGAGGGGCCTCCTACGAGCAGTACTTC. As protein: CASSNQGGASYEQYF.

V is TRBV4-3 and J is TRBJ1-5; a possible D gene is TRBD1 (5 bases). V lost 0 bases, J lost 4 bases, and 7 bases lay in between. This CDR3 region has 14 residues. Germline CDR1 LGHNA, CDR2 YSLEER. Here the CDR3 reads CASSQERTNQPQHF. The CDR3 DNA reads TGCGCCAGCAGCCAAGAAAGGACAAATCAGCCCCAGCATTTT.

This clone has a handful of counts. The chain has TRBV19 and TRBJ1-2; 7 positions match TRBD1. The germline V gene has CDR1 LNHDA and CDR2 SQIVND (reference sequence). V lost 5 bases and J lost 8; bases outside the gene matches: 5. The CDR3 sequence is 12 residues long. CDR3 in DNA: TGTGCCAGTAGTGGACAGGTCGGAGGCTACACCTTC. Its protein is CASSGQVGGYTF. Filled out from reference TRBV19 and TRBJ1-2, the complete variable domain reads DGGITQSPKYLFRKEGQNVTLSCEQNLNHDAMYWYRQDPGQGLRLIYYSQIVNDFQKGDIAEGYSVSREKKESFPLTVTSAQKNPTAFYLCASSGQVGGYTFGSGTRLTVV.

The count of this clone is one. This chain links TRBV5-1 with TRBJ1-2; D gene ambiguous. V was pared by 0 bases and J by 2 bases, with 8 bases between. This CDR3 spans 14 amino acids. Germline V gene lookup returns CDR1 SGHRS and CDR2 YFSETQ. CDR3 protein: CASSLERGNYGYTF. The CDR3 DNA reads as TGCGCCAGCAGCTTGGAACGGGGAAACTATGGCTACACCTTC.

The chain uses TRBV28 and TRBJ2-1, with 12 bases identical to TRBD2. V trimming: 4 bases; J trimming: 0 bases; junction bases outside the gene matches: 10. Germline V lookup: CDR1 MDHEN, CDR2 SYDVKM. This CDR3 has 19 amino acids. The CDR3 DNA sequence: TGTGCCAGCAGTTCTTCTAGCGGGAGGGCTTTCATCTCCTACAATGAGCAGTTCTTC. This sequence encodes CASSSSSGRAFISYNEQFF.

The V and J genes are TRBV5-4 and TRBJ2-5; TRBD2 might be the D (5 bases). The CDR3 is 15 residues long. Germline CDR1 reads SGHNT; CDR2 reads YYREEE (reference sequence). V lost 0 bases to trimming and J lost 1 base, with 10 bases between them. The CDR3 spells CASSLALAGQETQYF. CDR3 nucleotide sequence: TGTGCCAGCAGCTTGGCGCTAGCCGGCCAAGAGACCCAGTACTTC.

The rearrangement links TRBV6-5 to TRBJ1-5; no reliable D call. This CDR3 has 14 amino acids. Trimming shortened V by 5 bases and J by 8 bases, and 16 bases separated the two germline ends. Germline loops: CDR1 MNHEY, CDR2 SVGAGI. The CDR3 sequence: CASSPGSPWEPQHF. The CDR3 DNA sequence: TGTGCCAGCAGTCCGGGGAGCCCTTGGGAGCCCCAGCATTTT.

As regards this clone: This sample includes further DNA sequences coding for the same CDR3. CDR3 coding DNA: TGTGCCAGTAGTATCGCGGGGCATAATGAAAAACTGTTTTTT. Its protein is CASSIAGHNEKLFF. J is TRBJ1-4 and V is TRBV19; a possible D gene is TRBD1 (5 bases). The CDR3 extends over 14 amino acids. Germline CDR1 LNHDA, CDR2 SQIVND (reference sequence). The V and J ends lost 3 bases and 4 bases respectively, with 9 bases between them.

The J gene is TRBJ1-5, the V gene TRBV7-2; D perhaps matches TRBD1 (5 bases). Germline CDR1 is SGHTA and CDR2 is FQGNSA. The CDR3 length is 13 residues. V lost 6 bases and J 2 bases, leaving 8 bases between the germline ends. The CDR3 bases are TGTGCCAGCAGTCGGGGGGGCAATCAGCCCCAGCATTTT. Encoded protein: CASSRGGNQPQHF.

As DNA, the CDR3 is TGTGCCAGCAGTGGGCTTTTCTCTGGGGCCAACGTCCTGACTTTC. Its translation: CASSGLFSGANVLTF. The chain combines TRBV2 with TRBJ2-6; no definite D call. The CDR3 is 15 amino acids. Deletions cut 4 bases from V and 0 bases from J, with 7 bases between. Looked up from germline, CDR1 is SNHLY and CDR2 is FYNNEI.

The genes are TRBV9 and TRBJ2-1; D is perhaps TRBD1 (7 bases). The germline gives CDR1 SGDLS, CDR2 YYNGEE. CDR3 size: 16 residues. V lost 10 bases and J lost 0, with 20 bases in between. In DNA, the CDR3 is TGTGCCTCGGGTAGGGGGCGGGAAAGCTCCTACAATGAGCAGTTCTTC. The encoded protein is CASGRGRESSYNEQFF.

The V gene is TRBV28, the J gene TRBJ2-7; weak D call: TRBD1 (6 bases). V was cut by 3 bases and J by 11 bases, with 11 bases left in between. CDR1 MDHEN and CDR2 SYDVKM come from the germline V gene. CDR3 length: 11 residues. This CDR3 is CASSFTGREYF. DNA of the CDR3: TGTGCCAGCAGTTTCACAGGGCGGGAGTACTTC.

This chain joins TRBV7-9 and TRBJ1-4; D is unclear. This CDR3 has 14 residues. Between the trimmed V and J ends, which lost 0 bases and 5 bases, there was a span of 7 bases. CDR1 and CDR2 from the germline V gene are SEHNR and FQNEAQ (reference sequence). CDR3 residues: CASSLARRNEKLFF. The CDR3 DNA reads TGTGCCAGCAGCTTAGCGAGGAGGAATGAAAAACTGTTTTTT.

A single count supports this clone. The chain is built from TRBV7-9 and TRBJ2-7; maybe TRBD1 (5 bases). The germline V gene encodes CDR1 SEHNR and CDR2 FQNEAQ (reference sequence). V was clipped by 6 bases and J by 0 bases, with 18 bases between them. CDR3 length: 16 amino acids. CDR3 coding DNA: TGTGCCAGCAGTCCCCCGCTGGGGCAGCCCTCCTACGAGCAGTACTTC. Protein: CASSPPLGQPSYEQYF.

The CDR3 loop is CASSEGEGRGDSNQPQHF. DNA for the CDR3: TGTGCCAGTAGTGAAGGGGAGGGGCGAGGGGATAGCAATCAGCCCCAGCATTTT. The chain employs TRBV19 and TRBJ1-5; D might be TRBD1 (5 bases). The V end was cut by 5 bases, the J end by 0 bases, with 20 bases between. CDR3 size: 18 residues. Germline CDR1 and CDR2: LNHDA and SQIVND (reference sequence).

The chain combines TRBV10-2 with TRBJ2-5, with 7 nucleotides matching TRBD2. V was pared by 2 bases and J by 2 bases, with 5 bases of the junction left unmatched. The germline CDR1 and CDR2 sequences are WSHSY and SAAADI. The CDR3 extends over 15 amino acids. The CDR3 bases are TGCGCCAGCAGTGAGGGGGGAGGGGTTCAAGAGACCCAGTACTTC. It yields the protein CASSEGGGVQETQYF.

This chain's CDR3 is CASSSRGGTNEKLFF. Written as DNA, the CDR3 is TGTGCCAGTAGTAGCCGAGGAGGAACTAATGAAAAACTGTTTTTT. The gene calls are TRBV19 and TRBJ1-4; D is undetermined. The germline gives CDR1 LNHDA, CDR2 SQIVND (reference sequence). Trimming took 4 bases from V and 1 from J, leaving 10 bases between them. The CDR3 runs to 15 residues.

This chain uses TRBV18 with TRBJ1-2; no clear D. Germline loops: CDR1 KGHSH, CDR2 LQKENI. Trimming pared 4 bases from V and 2 bases from J, leaving 20 bases between. The CDR3 totals 17 residues. The DNA of the CDR3 is TGTGCCAGCTCACTCAACACTGCGGACGGGAAGAACTATGGCTACACCTTC. Residues: CASSLNTADGKNYGYTF.

As concerns this clone: The sample holds other DNA sequences that translate to the same CDR3. This chain connects TRBV2 to TRBJ1-5, with D hard to call. The CDR3 runs 13 residues. Between the trimmed V and J ends, which lost 6 bases and 0 bases, there was a span of 6 bases. CDR1 is SNHLY and CDR2 is FYNNEI in the germline V gene. The CDR3 loop reads CASRRDSNQPQHF. In DNA, the CDR3 is TGTGCCAGCAGGAGAGATAGCAATCAGCCCCAGCATTTT.

The gene calls are TRBV7-8 and TRBJ1-1, with D possibly matching TRBD1 (6 bases). With 1 base removed from V and 1 base from J, the gap between germline ends came to 10 bases. The CDR3 runs 15 residues. CDR1 and CDR2 from the germline V gene are SGHVS and FQNEAQ. The CDR3 loop is CASSLVAGANTEAFF. DNA of the CDR3: TGTGCCAGCAGCTTAGTGGCAGGGGCGAACACTGAAGCTTTCTTT. Filled out from reference TRBV7-8 and TRBJ1-1, the complete variable domain reads GAGVSQSPRYKVAKRGQDVALRCDPISGHVSLFWYQQALGQGPEFLTYFQNEAQLDKSGLPSDRFFAERPEGSVSTLKIQRTQQEDSAVYLCASSLVAGANTEAFFGQGTRLTVV.

The V and J genes are TRBV2 and TRBJ1-6; 11 bases map to TRBD1. The CDR3 is made up of 16 amino acids. Germline assignment: CDR1 SNHLY and CDR2 FYNNEI. Germline trimming cut 4 bases from V and 8 bases from J; bases unmatched to any gene: 7. CDR3 DNA sequence: TGTGCCAGCAGTGCCCGGTCGGGACAGGGGGATTCACCCCTCCACTTT. This sequence encodes CASSARSGQGDSPLHF.

This chain uses TRBV6-6 with TRBJ2-3, with 9 bases lining up with TRBD2. CDR3 length equals 13 residues. Losses at the gene ends were 8 bases for V and 3 bases for J; bases not matched to a gene: 3. From germline, CDR1 is MNHNY and CDR2 SVGAGI (reference sequence). The CDR3 DNA reads TGTGCCAGCGGCGGGGGGGGGACAGATACGCAGTATTTT. Its protein product is CASGGGGTDTQYF.

The rearrangement links TRBV9 to TRBJ2-1; possibly TRBD2 for D (5 bases). Germline V CDR1 and CDR2: SGDLS, YYNGEE. The ends were cut back, 0 bases at V and 4 bases at J, with 11 bases in the middle. The CDR3 is 15 residues long. The CDR3 region is CASSVGSRGYNEQFF. CDR3 sequence (DNA): TGTGCCAGCAGCGTAGGCAGCAGAGGGTACAATGAGCAGTTCTTC.

The chain combines TRBV6-5 with TRBJ1-2; D unclear. CDR3 length equals 14 residues. With 6 bases removed from V and 0 bases from J, the gap between germline ends came to 11 bases. The germline CDR1 and CDR2 sequences are MNHEY and SVGAGI. The chain's CDR3 is CASRFGGTNYGYTF. The DNA for the CDR3 is TGTGCCAGCAGGTTTGGAGGGACTAACTATGGCTACACCTTC.

The chain employs TRBV28 and TRBJ2-3, with a tentative D call TRBD1 (6 bases). This CDR3 region has 15 residues. The germline V gene has CDR1 MDHEN and CDR2 SYDVKM. DNA for the CDR3: TGTGCTACAGTCCCGGGACACCTGAATACAGATACGCAGTATTTT. It codes for CATVPGHLNTDTQYF.